This section outlines one TCR beta chain sequence together with its context. The data stem from a study of cytomegalovirus exposure and HLA in healthy donors. V was clipped by 0 bases and J by 0 bases, with 3 bases between them. This CDR3 is built from 13 residues. Germline V gene sequence: CDR1 GTSNPN, CDR2 SVGIG (reference sequence). The primer mix had 60 Vbeta and 13 Jbeta primers. Measured with immunoSEQ multiplex PCR; TCRdb has only the in-frame clones, and not every one. This listing includes roughly 60,000 clones. This chain links TRBV30 with TRBJ1-3; D unresolved. Sequenced: PBMCs. The sequence derives from a woman under 30 in good health and CMV-seronegative. The CDR3 sequence is CAWSVHSGNTIYF. Here the CDR3 DNA reads TGTGCCTGGAGTGTACACTCTGGAAACACCATATATTTT.